This entry is about one TCR beta chain. Its antigen specificity is not known. The input lacks base qualities; no much larger clone sits a single base away. Library preparation was by the immunoSEQ multiplex PCR assay. Rearranged TCR beta chain sequences were amplified using the hsTCRB Kit according to the manufacturer's protocol. An Illumina MiSeq was used to sequence the TCRB libraries. The original methods were these. The proprietary platform of the kit vendor was used for demultiplexing, trimming and gene mapping. TCRdb re-hosts the immuneACCESS table, in-frame sequences only. Its copies lack some clones; in the studies checked, an unresolved V gene accounts for under half of them, and the cause for the rest is not known. V and J calls and clone size are as listed in that table; D and trimming were resolved from the DNA. Present in this sample are tens of thousands of clones, about 83% of which were seen just once. The ten largest make up approximately 4.2% of the sample.

The sample comes from a study of a mutant IDH1 vaccine in newly diagnosed glioma (dated by TCRdb to about 2021). Describing the broader study: Of the approximately 30 treated patients, about 62% were male and approximately 38% were female, and a mean age of approximately 40 years was recorded. For exploratory analyses, longitudinal TCRB deep sequencing was carried out in around 24 treated patients wherever samples were available. Before enrollment, most patients had been given radiochemotherapy with temozolomide as standard therapy, while the rest had received either radiotherapy alone or temozolomide alone. Six visits were used for peripheral blood collection: V03 (baseline), V05, V07, V10, V12 and V13.

The sample's time point, from its label and the paper: baseline, week 1 (first vaccination visit). What the treatment or condition label conveys for this sample: pre-vaccination baseline after standard-of-care therapy. Newly diagnosed WHO grade 3 or 4 IDH1-mutant astrocytomas showing loss of nuclear ATRX were present in the donors. The samples were drawn from NOA16, a multicentre, single-arm, open-label phase I trial in Germany that tested a mutant IDH1 peptide vaccine in humans for the first time. Visit V03 blood draws served as the baseline sample for immunogenicity testing. Genomic DNA for TCRB sequencing was extracted from EDTA blood using the DNeasy Blood and Tissue Kit. According to the germline V gene, CDR1 reads SQVTM and CDR2 reads ANQGSEA. From the cysteine up to the phenylalanine, the CDR3 has a length of 14 residues. CDR3 DNA only is kept here, 42 bases in frame from base 1. V was cut back by 6 bases and J by 4 bases, leaving a gap of 18 bases between them.

What the study reported, not specific to this receptor: Selection of PBMC samples for TCRB deep sequencing was based on availability. Across multiple MHC alleles, vaccine-induced immune responses were seen in around 93% of patients. Pseudoprogression seemed to be unrelated to changes in the top peripheral T cell clonotypes found by TCRB sequencing. The authors noted that analyses of patient blood samples could not be reproduced because of sample limitations.

The sequence is built from TRBV29-1 and TRBJ1-2; TRBD1 might be the D gene, on 6 matching bases. The sequencing used peripheral blood mononuclear cells (PBMCs), collected from a glioma patient treated with radiotherapy, temozolomide or both. The TCR originated in a woman younger than 30 with glioma. Some clones in this sample may be carry-over from other donors' samples. CDR3 region: CSVDIRGALYGYTF. The nucleotide sequence reads as follows: TGCAGCGTGGACATAAGGGGGGCGCTCTATGGCTACACCTTC.